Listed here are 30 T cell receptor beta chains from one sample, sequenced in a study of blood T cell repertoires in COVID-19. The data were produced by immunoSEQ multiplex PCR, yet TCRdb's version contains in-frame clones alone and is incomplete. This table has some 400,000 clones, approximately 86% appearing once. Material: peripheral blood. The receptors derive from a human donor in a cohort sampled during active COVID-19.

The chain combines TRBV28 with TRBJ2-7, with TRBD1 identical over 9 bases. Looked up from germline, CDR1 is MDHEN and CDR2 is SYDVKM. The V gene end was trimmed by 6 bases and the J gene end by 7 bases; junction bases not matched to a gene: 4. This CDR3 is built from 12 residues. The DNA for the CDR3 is TGTGCCAGCAGCCGGACAGGGGAAGAGCAGTACTTC. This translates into CASSRTGEEQYF.

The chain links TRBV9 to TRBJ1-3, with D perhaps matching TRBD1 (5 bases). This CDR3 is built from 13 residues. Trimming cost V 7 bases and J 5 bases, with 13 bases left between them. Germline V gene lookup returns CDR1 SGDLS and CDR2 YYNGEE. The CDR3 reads CASSPGLRNTIYF. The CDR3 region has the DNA TGTGCCAGCTCCCCGGGACTGCGAAACACCATATATTTT.

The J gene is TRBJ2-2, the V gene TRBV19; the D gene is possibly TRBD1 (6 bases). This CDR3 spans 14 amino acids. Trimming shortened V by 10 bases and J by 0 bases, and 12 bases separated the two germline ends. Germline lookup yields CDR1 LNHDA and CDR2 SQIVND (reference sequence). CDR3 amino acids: CATGRTANTGELFF. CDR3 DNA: TGTGCCACTGGTCGGACAGCGAACACCGGGGAGCTGTTTTTT.

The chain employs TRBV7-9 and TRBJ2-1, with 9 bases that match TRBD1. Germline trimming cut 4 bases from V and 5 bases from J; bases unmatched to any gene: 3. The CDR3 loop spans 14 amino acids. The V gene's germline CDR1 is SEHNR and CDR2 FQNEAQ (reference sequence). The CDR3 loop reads CASSSGTGHNEQFF. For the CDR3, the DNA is TGTGCCAGCAGCTCAGGGACAGGGCACAATGAGCAGTTCTTC. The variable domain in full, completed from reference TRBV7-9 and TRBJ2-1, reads DTGVSQNPRHKITKRGQNVTFRCDPISEHNRLYWYRQTLGQGPEFLTYFQNEAQLEKSRLLSDRFSAERPKGSFSTLEIQRTEQGDSAMYLCASSSGTGHNEQFFGPGTRLTVL.

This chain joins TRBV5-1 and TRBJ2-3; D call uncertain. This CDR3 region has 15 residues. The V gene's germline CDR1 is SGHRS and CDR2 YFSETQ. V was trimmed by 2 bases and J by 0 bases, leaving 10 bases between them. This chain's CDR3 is CASSFLTASTDTQYF. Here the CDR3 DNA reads TGCGCCAGCAGCTTTTTAACAGCCAGCACAGATACGCAGTATTTT.

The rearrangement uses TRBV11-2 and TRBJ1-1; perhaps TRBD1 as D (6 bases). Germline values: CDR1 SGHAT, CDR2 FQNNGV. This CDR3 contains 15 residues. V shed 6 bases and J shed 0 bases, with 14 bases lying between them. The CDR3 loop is CASSRVRGMNTEAFF. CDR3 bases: TGTGCCAGCAGTCGGGTTAGGGGGATGAACACTGAAGCTTTCTTT.

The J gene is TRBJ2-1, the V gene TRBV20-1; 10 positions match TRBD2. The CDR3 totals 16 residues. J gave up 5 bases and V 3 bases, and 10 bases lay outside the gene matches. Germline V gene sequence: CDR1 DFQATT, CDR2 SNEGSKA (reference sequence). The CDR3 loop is CSASGPLAGVNNEQFF. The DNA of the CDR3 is TGCAGTGCTAGTGGCCCTCTAGCGGGGGTAAACAATGAGCAGTTCTTC.

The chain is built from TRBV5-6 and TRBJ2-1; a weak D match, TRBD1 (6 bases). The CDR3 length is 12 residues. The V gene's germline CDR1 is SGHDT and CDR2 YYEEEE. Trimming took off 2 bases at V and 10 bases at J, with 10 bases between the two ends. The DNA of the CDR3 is TGTGCCAGCAGCTTACAGGGCGGGGAGCAGTTCTTC. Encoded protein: CASSLQGGEQFF.

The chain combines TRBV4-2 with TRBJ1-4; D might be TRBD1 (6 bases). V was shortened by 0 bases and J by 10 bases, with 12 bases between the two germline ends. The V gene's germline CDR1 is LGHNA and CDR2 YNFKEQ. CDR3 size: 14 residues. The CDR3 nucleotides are TGTGCCAGCAGCCAAGAATACAGGGTTGGAAAACTGTTTTTT. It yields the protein CASSQEYRVGKLFF.

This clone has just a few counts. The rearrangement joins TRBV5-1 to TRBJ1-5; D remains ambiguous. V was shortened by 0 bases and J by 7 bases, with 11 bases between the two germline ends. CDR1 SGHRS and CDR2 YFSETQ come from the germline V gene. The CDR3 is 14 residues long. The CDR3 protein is CASSLGEPHQPQHF. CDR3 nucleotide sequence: TGCGCCAGCAGCTTGGGGGAGCCCCACCAGCCCCAGCATTTT.

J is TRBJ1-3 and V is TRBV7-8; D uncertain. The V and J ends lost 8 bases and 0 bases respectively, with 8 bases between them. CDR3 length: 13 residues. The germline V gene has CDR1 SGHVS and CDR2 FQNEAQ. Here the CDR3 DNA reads TGTGCCAGCTCCCACTCCTCTGGAAACACCATATATTTT. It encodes CASSHSSGNTIYF.

In nucleotides, the CDR3 is TGTGCCAGCGGGACTAGCGGGAGTTACGAGCAGTACTTC. It codes for CASGTSGSYEQYF. The V gene is TRBV2, the J gene TRBJ2-7; 14 bases are shared with TRBD2. CDR1 SNHLY and CDR2 FYNNEI come from the germline V gene. The V segment lost 8 bases and the J segment 4 bases; nucleotides outside the gene matches: 1. CDR3 length: 13 residues.

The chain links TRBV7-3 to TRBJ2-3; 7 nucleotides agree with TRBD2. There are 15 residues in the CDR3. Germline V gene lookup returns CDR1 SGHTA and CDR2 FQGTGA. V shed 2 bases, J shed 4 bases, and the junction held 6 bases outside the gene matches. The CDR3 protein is CASSLSPAGADTQYF. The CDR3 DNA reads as TGTGCCAGCAGCTTATCACCGGCGGGAGCAGATACGCAGTATTTT.

The CDR3 protein is CSASEGQGAYGYTF. For the CDR3, the DNA is TGCAGTGCTAGTGAGGGACAGGGTGCATATGGCTACACCTTC. The rearrangement links TRBV20-1 to TRBJ1-2; TRBD1 matches at 9 bases. The CDR3 is 14 residues long. V was pared by 3 bases and J by 5 bases, with 7 bases of the junction left unmatched. Germline V gene sequence: CDR1 DFQATT, CDR2 SNEGSKA (reference sequence).

The CDR3 sequence is CASSGQLGVYEQYF. The CDR3 DNA reads as TGTGCCAGTAGCGGACAATTAGGGGTCTACGAGCAGTACTTC. The chain is built from TRBV19 and TRBJ2-7, with D perhaps TRBD1 (5 bases). The CDR3 sequence is 14 residues long. The germline gives CDR1 LNHDA, CDR2 SQIVND (reference sequence). Trimming stripped 6 bases from V and 3 bases from J, with 15 bases between.

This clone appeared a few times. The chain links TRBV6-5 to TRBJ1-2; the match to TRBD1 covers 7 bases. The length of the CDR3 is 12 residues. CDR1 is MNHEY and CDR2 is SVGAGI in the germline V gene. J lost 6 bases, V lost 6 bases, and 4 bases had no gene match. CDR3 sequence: CASRTGTDGYTF. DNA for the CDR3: TGTGCCAGCAGGACAGGGACGGATGGCTACACCTTC.

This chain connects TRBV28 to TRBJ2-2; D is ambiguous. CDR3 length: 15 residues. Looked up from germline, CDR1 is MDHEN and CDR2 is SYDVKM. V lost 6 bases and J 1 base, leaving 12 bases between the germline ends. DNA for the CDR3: TGTGCCAGCAGGCGGAACCTAGGGAACACCGGGGAGCTGTTTTTT. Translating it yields CASRRNLGNTGELFF.

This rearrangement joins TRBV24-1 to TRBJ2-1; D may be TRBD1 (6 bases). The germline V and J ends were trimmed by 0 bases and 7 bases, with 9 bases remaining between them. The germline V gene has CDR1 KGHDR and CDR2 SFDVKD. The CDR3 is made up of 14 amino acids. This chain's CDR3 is CATSDLQGKNEQFF. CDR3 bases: TGTGCCACCAGTGATTTGCAGGGGAAAAATGAGCAGTTCTTC.

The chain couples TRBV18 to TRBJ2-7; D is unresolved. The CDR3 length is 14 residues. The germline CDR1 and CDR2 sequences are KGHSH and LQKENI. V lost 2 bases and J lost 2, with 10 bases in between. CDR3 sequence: CASSPDEATYEQYF. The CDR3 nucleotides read TGTGCCAGCTCACCAGACGAGGCCACCTACGAGCAGTACTTC.

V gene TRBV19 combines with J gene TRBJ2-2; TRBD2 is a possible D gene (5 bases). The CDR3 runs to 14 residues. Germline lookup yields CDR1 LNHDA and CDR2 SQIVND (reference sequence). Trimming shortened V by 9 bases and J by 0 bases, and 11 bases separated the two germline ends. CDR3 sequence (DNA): TGTGCCAGCATAGCGAGTTCGAACACCGGGGAGCTGTTTTTT. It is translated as CASIASSNTGELFF.

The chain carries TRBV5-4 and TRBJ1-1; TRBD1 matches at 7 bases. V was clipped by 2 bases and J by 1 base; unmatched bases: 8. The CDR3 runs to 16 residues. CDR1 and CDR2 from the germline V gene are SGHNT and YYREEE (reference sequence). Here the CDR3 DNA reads TGTGCCAGCAGCTTCGGGACAGCGATAAGGAACACTGAAGCTTTCTTT. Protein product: CASSFGTAIRNTEAFF.

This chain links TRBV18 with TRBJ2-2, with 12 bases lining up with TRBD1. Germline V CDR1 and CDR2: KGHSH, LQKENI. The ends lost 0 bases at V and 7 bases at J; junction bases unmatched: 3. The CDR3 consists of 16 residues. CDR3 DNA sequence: TGTGCCAGCTCACCACCGGGACAGGGGGCGAACGGGGAGCTGTTTTTT. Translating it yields CASSPPGQGANGELFF. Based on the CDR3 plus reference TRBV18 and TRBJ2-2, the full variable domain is NAGVMQNPRHLVRRRGQEARLRCSPMKGHSHVYWYRQLPEEGLKFMVYLQKENIIDESGMPKERFSAEFPKEGPSILRIQQVVRGDSAAYFCASSPPGQGANGELFFGEGSRLTVL.

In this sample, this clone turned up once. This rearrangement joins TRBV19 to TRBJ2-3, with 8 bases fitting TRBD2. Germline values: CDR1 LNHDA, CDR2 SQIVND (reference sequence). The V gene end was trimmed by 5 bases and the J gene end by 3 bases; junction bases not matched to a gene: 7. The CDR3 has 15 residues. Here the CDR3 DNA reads TGTGCCAGTAGTCTAACCGGGACTAGAACAGATACGCAGTATTTT. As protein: CASSLTGTRTDTQYF.

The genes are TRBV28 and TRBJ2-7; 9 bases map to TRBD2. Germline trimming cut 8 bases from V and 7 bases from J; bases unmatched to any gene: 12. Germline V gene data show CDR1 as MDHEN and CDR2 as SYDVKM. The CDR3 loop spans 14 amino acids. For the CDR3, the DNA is TGTGCCAGCCTAGCGGGAAACATTTTTGGGGAGCAGTACTTC. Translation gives CASLAGNIFGEQYF.

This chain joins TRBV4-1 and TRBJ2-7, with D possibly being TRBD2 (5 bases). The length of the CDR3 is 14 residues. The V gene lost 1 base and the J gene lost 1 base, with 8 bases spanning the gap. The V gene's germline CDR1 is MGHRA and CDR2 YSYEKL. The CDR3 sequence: CASSQAEVSYEQYF. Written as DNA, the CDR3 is TGCGCCAGCAGCCAAGCGGAGGTTTCCTACGAGCAGTACTTC.

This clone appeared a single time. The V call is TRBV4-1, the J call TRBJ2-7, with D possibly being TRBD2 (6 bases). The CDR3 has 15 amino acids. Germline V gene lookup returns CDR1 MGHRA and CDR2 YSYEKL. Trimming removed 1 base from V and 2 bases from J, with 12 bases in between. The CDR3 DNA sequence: TGCGCCAGCAGCCAAGTGCGGACGGGAGCCTACGAGCAGTACTTC. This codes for CASSQVRTGAYEQYF.

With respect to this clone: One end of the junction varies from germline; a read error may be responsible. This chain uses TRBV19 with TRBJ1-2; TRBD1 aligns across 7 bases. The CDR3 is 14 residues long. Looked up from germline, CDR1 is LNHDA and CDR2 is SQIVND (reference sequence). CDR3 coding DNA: TGCGACCTCGACAGGGATGACTATACCTATGGCTACACCTTC. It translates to CDLDRDDYTYGYTF.

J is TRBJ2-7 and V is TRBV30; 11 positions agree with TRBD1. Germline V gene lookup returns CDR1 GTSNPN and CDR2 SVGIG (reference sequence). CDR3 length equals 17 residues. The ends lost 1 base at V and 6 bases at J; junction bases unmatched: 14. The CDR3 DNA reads TGTGCCTGGAGTGGGCGTTGGGCGGGACAGGGGGTCCGCGAGCAGTACTTC. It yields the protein CAWSGRWAGQGVREQYF.

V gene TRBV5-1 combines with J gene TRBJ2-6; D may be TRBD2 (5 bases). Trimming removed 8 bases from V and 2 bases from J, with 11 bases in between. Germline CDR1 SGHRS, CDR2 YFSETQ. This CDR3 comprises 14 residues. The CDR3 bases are TGCGCCAGTCACGCGGGTGCTGGGGCCAACGTCCTGACTTTC. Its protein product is CASHAGAGANVLTF.

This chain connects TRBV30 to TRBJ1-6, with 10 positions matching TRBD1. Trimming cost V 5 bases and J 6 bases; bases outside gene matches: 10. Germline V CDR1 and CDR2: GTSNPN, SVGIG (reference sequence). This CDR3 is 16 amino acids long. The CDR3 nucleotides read TGTGCCTGGGCGGGACAGGGGACCATGCTTAATTCACCCCTCCACTTT. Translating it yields CAWAGQGTMLNSPLHF. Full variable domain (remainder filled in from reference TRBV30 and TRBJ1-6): SQTIHQWPATLVQPVGSPLSLECTVEGTSNPNLYWYRQAAGRGLQLLFYSVGIGQISSEVPQNLSASRPQDRQFILSSKKLLLSDSGFYLCAWAGQGTMLNSPLHFGNGTRLTVT.